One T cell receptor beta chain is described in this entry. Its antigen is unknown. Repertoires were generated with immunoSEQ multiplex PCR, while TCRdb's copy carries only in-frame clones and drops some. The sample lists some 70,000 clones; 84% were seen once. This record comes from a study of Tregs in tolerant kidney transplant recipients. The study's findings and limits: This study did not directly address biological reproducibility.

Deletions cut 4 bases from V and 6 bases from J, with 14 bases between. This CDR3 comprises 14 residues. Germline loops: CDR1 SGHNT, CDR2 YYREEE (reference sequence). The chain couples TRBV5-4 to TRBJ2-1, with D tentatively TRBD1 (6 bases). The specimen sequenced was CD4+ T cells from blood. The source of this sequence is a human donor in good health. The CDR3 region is CASSPRDTLNEQFF. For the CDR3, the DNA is TGTGCCAGCAGCCCCCGGGACACCCTCAATGAGCAGTTCTTC.